The sequence of this TCR beta chain was determined in a study of blood T cell repertoires in COVID-19. As for the study in general: Spain, Italy and the United States supplied samples that represented acute and convalescent COVID-19. From T cells, B-cell-depleted T cells, or PBMCs came the material, which was cDNA or gDNA.

In the original workflow: Reference gene primers were amplified, and this amplification served to estimate nucleated cell counts. Here immunoSEQ multiplex PCR was the method, and the copy in TCRdb shows in-frame clones only, minus some. The D gene and trimming were derived from the DNA, and the V and J assignments and clone size from that table. The sample records approximately 93,000 clones, 55% to 75% being singletons. The CDR3 extends over 15 amino acids. CDR1 is MNHEY, CDR2 SVGAGI, per germline. V lost 1 base and J lost 0; bases outside the gene matches: 1. This clone was recorded a few times. Sequencing input: peripheral blood. The sequence derives from a woman of 80 years or more with acute or convalescent COVID-19. This chain uses TRBV6-5 with TRBJ1-1, with TRBD1 matching over 8 bases. CDR3 coding DNA: TGTGCCAGCAGTTACTGGACAGGGCTGAACACTGAAGCTTTCTTT. This sequence encodes CASSYWTGLNTEAFF.